Following are 24 T cell receptor beta chains from one sample sequenced in a study of early T cells in non-severe SARS-CoV-2 infection. A single record per CDR3 protein comes from TCRdb applying MiXCR to the 5' RACE reads. The sample lists approximately 40,000 distinct CDR3 sequences; approximately 10% were seen once. The sample taken for sequencing was whole blood. All receptors come from an adult who was a healthcare worker with PCR-confirmed SARS-CoV-2 infection or an uninfected control (not recorded which).

In its sample, this clonotype was seen a few times. The chain employs TRBV7-9 and TRBJ2-5, with TRBD2 matching over 7 bases. Germline trimming cut 4 bases from V and 2 bases from J; bases unmatched to any gene: 16. This CDR3 comprises 18 residues. Germline CDR1 reads SEHNR; CDR2 reads FQNEAQ (reference sequence). CDR3 in amino acids: CASSSQEGSSGRQETQYF. CDR3 sequence (DNA): TGTGCCAGCAGCTCTCAAGAGGGGTCTAGCGGACGACAAGAGACCCAGTACTTC.

This clonotype was recorded many times. The chain employs TRBV18 and TRBJ1-4; D not resolved. The CDR3 totals 14 residues. Germline values: CDR1 KGHSH, CDR2 LQKENI. The V gene lost 3 bases and the J gene lost 5 bases, with 10 bases spanning the gap. The CDR3 is CASSPFDPNEKLFF. CDR3 nucleotide sequence: TGTGCCAGCTCACCTTTCGATCCGAATGAAAAACTGTTTTTT.

V gene TRBV29-1 combines with J gene TRBJ2-7; TRBD1 matches 9 bases. This CDR3 has 13 residues. The trim removed 7 bases at V and 4 bases at J, leaving 8 bases unmatched. The germline V gene encodes CDR1 SQVTM and CDR2 ANQGSEA. The CDR3 coding sequence is TGCAGCGCCAGGACAGGGGTCTGGTACGAGCAGTACTTC. Translating gives CSARTGVWYEQYF.

The genes are TRBV7-9 and TRBJ2-7, with D perhaps TRBD2 (5 bases). V lost 3 bases and J lost 5, with 17 bases in between. Germline V lookup: CDR1 SEHNR, CDR2 FQNEAQ (reference sequence). The CDR3 extends over 15 amino acids. The CDR3 DNA reads as TGTGCCAGCAGCTTCTTCGGATCGGCGGGCGACGAGCAGTACTTC. Protein product: CASSFFGSAGDEQYF.

This clonotype occurred many times. This chain joins TRBV28 and TRBJ1-4, with D unresolved. CDR1 and CDR2 from the germline V gene are MDHEN and SYDVKM. CDR3 length: 12 amino acids. Trimming left V 4 bases short and J 6 bases short, with 6 bases between. The CDR3 is CASSSVDEKLFF. CDR3 in DNA: TGTGCCAGCAGTTCGGTTGATGAAAAACTGTTTTTT.

The chain links TRBV10-2 to TRBJ2-7; D may be TRBD1 or TRBD2 (6 bases each). Between the trimmed V and J ends, which lost 10 bases and 2 bases, there was a span of 12 bases. Looked up from germline, CDR1 is WSHSY and CDR2 is SAAADI. CDR3 length equals 12 residues. CDR3 residues: CATRGLPYEQYF. The CDR3 DNA reads as TGCGCCACCCGGGGGCTACCCTACGAGCAGTACTTC.

The sample holds many counts of this clonotype. The V and J genes are TRBV28 and TRBJ2-7, with D perhaps matching TRBD1 (6 bases). Looked up from germline, CDR1 is MDHEN and CDR2 is SYDVKM. This CDR3 region has 14 residues. With 2 bases removed from V and 6 bases from J, the gap between germline ends came to 14 bases. The CDR3 DNA reads TGTGCCAGCAGTTTAAACGAGTTAGGGGGCGAGCAGTACTTC. Its protein product is CASSLNELGGEQYF. Looking up the rest from reference TRBV28 and TRBJ2-7 gives the full variable domain: DVKVTQSSRYLVKRTGEKVFLECVQDMDHENMFWYRQDPGLGLRLIYFSYDVKMKEKGDIPEGYSVSREKKERFSLILESASTNQTSMYLCASSLNELGGEQYFGPGTRLTVT.

The V and J genes are TRBV19 and TRBJ1-5; D is uncertain. CDR1 is LNHDA and CDR2 is SQIVND in the germline V gene (reference sequence). This CDR3 has 13 amino acids. V was trimmed by 5 bases and J by 2 bases, leaving 7 bases between them. The DNA for the CDR3 is TGTGCCAGTAGTGGATTAGGCAATCAGCCCCAGCATTTT. Translated, it gives CASSGLGNQPQHF.

The rearrangement joins TRBV11-2 to TRBJ2-5; D is uncertain. V shed 5 bases and J shed 5 bases, with 9 bases lying between them. The CDR3 length is 12 residues. Per germline, CDR1 SGHAT and CDR2 FQNNGV. The CDR3 coding sequence is TGTGCCAGCAGCCCTATTGAGGAGACCCAGTACTTC. Its protein product is CASSPIEETQYF.

This clonotype was counted a few times. The chain uses TRBV6-1 and TRBJ2-7; tentatively, D is TRBD1 or TRBD2 (6 bases each). The ends were cut back, 10 bases at V and 0 bases at J, with 13 bases in the middle. Germline CDR1 MNHNS, CDR2 SASEGT. The CDR3 length is 13 residues. In DNA form, the CDR3 reads TGTGCCACGCGAGGGGGGAGCTCCTACGAGCAGTACTTC. It specifies CATRGGSSYEQYF.

This clonotype was counted ten times or more. This chain links TRBV7-9 with TRBJ1-4; D is ambiguous. Germline loops: CDR1 SEHNR, CDR2 FQNEAQ (reference sequence). Trimming cost V 1 base and J 8 bases, with 11 bases left between them. The CDR3 sequence is 14 residues long. CDR3 sequence reads: CASSLGAAVEKLFF. In nucleotides, the CDR3 is TGTGCCAGCAGCTTAGGGGCCGCCGTAGAAAAACTGTTTTTT.

This clonotype was counted a few times. The genes are TRBV29-1 and TRBJ1-5; D ambiguous. V lost 5 bases, J lost 0 bases, and 11 bases lay in between. Germline V gives CDR1 SQVTM, CDR2 ANQGSEA. This CDR3 comprises 14 residues. CDR3 sequence: CSVSDGFSNQPQHF. The CDR3 DNA sequence: TGCAGCGTTTCCGACGGATTTAGCAATCAGCCCCAGCATTTT.

The sample holds many counts of this clonotype. The V gene is TRBV29-1, the J gene TRBJ1-1; a possible D gene is TRBD1 (5 bases). Trimming stripped 4 bases from V and 3 bases from J, with 9 bases between. In germline, CDR1 is SQVTM, CDR2 ANQGSEA. The CDR3 is 12 residues long. CDR3 DNA: TGCAGCGTTGGGGAAGGGGACACTGAAGCTTTCTTT. Amino acids: CSVGEGDTEAFF.

This clonotype was detected many times. The gene calls are TRBV10-3 and TRBJ2-7; D remains ambiguous. Germline CDR1 ENHRY, CDR2 SYGVKD. With 3 bases removed from V and 0 bases from J, the gap between germline ends came to 12 bases. This CDR3 has 15 amino acids. The CDR3 DNA sequence: TGTGCCATCAGTGATAGAGTATCTAGCTCCTACGAGCAGTACTTC. Amino acids: CAISDRVSSSYEQYF.

This clonotype has a count of ten or more. V is TRBV18 and J is TRBJ2-7; possible D gene TRBD1, 5 bases. This CDR3 contains 14 residues. Germline CDR1 and CDR2: KGHSH and LQKENI. V lost 0 bases to trimming and J lost 7 bases, with 13 bases between them. The CDR3 DNA reads TGTGCCAGCTCACCACCGTCCAGGGAAAGAGAGCAGTACTTC. Translated, it gives CASSPPSREREQYF. Using reference TRBV18 and TRBJ2-7 for the parts outside the CDR3, the full variable domain is NAGVMQNPRHLVRRRGQEARLRCSPMKGHSHVYWYRQLPEEGLKFMVYLQKENIIDESGMPKERFSAEFPKEGPSILRIQQVVRGDSAAYFCASSPPSREREQYFGPGTRLTVT.

This clonotype has ten or more counts. The CDR3 reads CSAPTGHNEQFF. CDR3 bases: TGCAGCGCCCCGACAGGTCACAATGAGCAGTTCTTC. The chain couples TRBV29-1 to TRBJ2-1; D perhaps matches TRBD1 (6 bases). This CDR3 region has 12 residues. In germline, CDR1 is SQVTM, CDR2 ANQGSEA. Trimming left V 7 bases short and J 5 bases short, with 12 bases between.

The V call is TRBV15, the J call TRBJ2-3, with TRBD1 as a possible D gene (6 bases). This CDR3 is 15 amino acids long. The V end was cut by 0 bases, the J end by 6 bases, with 13 bases between. CDR1 and CDR2 (germline): LNHNV, YYDKDF (reference sequence). The CDR3 sequence: CATSRDTRGLDTQYF. DNA for the CDR3: TGTGCCACCAGCAGAGATACAAGGGGGTTGGATACGCAGTATTTT.

The V gene is TRBV7-2, the J gene TRBJ1-2; D remains unclear. The germline gives CDR1 SGHTA, CDR2 FQGNSA. There are 14 residues in the CDR3. Between the trimmed V and J ends, which lost 4 bases and 4 bases, there was a span of 13 bases. CDR3 in amino acids: CASSSAGDGYGYTF. Here the CDR3 DNA reads TGTGCCAGCAGCTCCGCCGGAGACGGCTATGGCTACACCTTC. The full variable domain, in which reference TRBV7-2 and TRBJ1-2 provide the parts outside the CDR3, is GAGVSQSPSNKVTEKGKDVELRCDPISGHTALYWYRQSLGQGLEFLIYFQGNSAPDKSGLPSDRFSAERTGGSVSTLTIQRTQQEDSAVYLCASSSAGDGYGYTFGSGTRLTVV.

This clonotype was seen at least ten times. The chain carries TRBV28 and TRBJ2-7; 11 nucleotides match TRBD1. The V gene end was trimmed by 6 bases and the J gene end by 12 bases; junction bases not matched to a gene: 10. CDR1 MDHEN and CDR2 SYDVKM come from the germline V gene. The CDR3 is 13 amino acids. The CDR3 sequence: CASRPGDRGIPYF. The CDR3 region has the DNA TGTGCCAGCAGACCCGGGGACAGGGGGATTCCGTACTTC. The whole variable domain, filled in from reference TRBV28 and TRBJ2-7, reads DVKVTQSSRYLVKRTGEKVFLECVQDMDHENMFWYRQDPGLGLRLIYFSYDVKMKEKGDIPEGYSVSREKKERFSLILESASTNQTSMYLCASRPGDRGIPYFGPGTRLTVT.

V usage is TRBV6-1 and J usage is TRBJ1-2; a possible D gene is TRBD1 (6 bases). The germline CDR1 and CDR2 sequences are MNHNS and SASEGT. Trimming stripped 6 bases from V and 2 bases from J, with 22 bases between. The CDR3 length is 17 residues. CDR3 in amino acids: CASRPGIHRETNYGYTF. The CDR3 DNA reads TGTGCCAGCAGGCCGGGGATCCACAGGGAAACAAACTATGGCTACACCTTC.

CDR3: CAISAFSSQPPGELFF. The CDR3 DNA is TGTGCCATCAGTGCGTTTTCCAGCCAGCCGCCCGGGGAGCTGTTTTTT. The rearrangement joins TRBV10-3 to TRBJ2-2; D unresolved. V was cut by 4 bases and J by 6 bases, with 18 bases left in between. Germline CDR1 ENHRY, CDR2 SYGVKD. This CDR3 region has 16 residues.

This clonotype came up many times. J is TRBJ2-1 and V is TRBV6-5, with D perhaps TRBD1 or TRBD2 (5 bases each). Germline values: CDR1 MNHEY, CDR2 SVGAGI. V lost 4 bases and J lost 8, with 9 bases in between. This CDR3 contains 12 residues. The chain's CDR3 is CASSWDGDEQFF. The CDR3 DNA reads TGTGCCAGCAGTTGGGACGGCGATGAGCAGTTCTTC.

This clonotype has just a few counts. The genes are TRBV29-1 and TRBJ2-2; a weak D match, TRBD2 (6 bases). The CDR3 length is 15 residues. V lost 7 bases and J lost 3, with 18 bases in between. Germline CDR1 is SQVTM and CDR2 is ANQGSEA. In nucleotides, the CDR3 is TGCAGCGGGAGGGGACCTTCTTTGGACACCGGGGAGCTGTTTTTT. Its translation is CSGRGPSLDTGELFF.

The J gene is TRBJ1-1, the V gene TRBV10-2; D remains unclear. V was trimmed by 2 bases and J by 2 bases, leaving 6 bases between them. Germline CDR1 is WSHSY and CDR2 is SAAADI. This CDR3 contains 13 residues. The CDR3 DNA is TGCGCCAGCAGTGAGGCTGTTAACACTGAAGCTTTCTTT. The encoded protein is CASSEAVNTEAFF.